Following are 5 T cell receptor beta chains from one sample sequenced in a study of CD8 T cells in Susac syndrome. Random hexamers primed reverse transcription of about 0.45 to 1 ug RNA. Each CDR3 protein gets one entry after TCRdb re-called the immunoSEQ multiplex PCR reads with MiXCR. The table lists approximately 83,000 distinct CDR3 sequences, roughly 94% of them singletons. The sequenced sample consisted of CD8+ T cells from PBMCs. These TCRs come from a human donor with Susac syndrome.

In nucleotides, the CDR3 is TGTGCCAGCAGCTTAGCCGGGGGAGGCTCGGGAGATACGCAGTATTTT. As protein: CASSLAGGGSGDTQYF. This rearrangement joins TRBV7-9 to TRBJ2-3; perhaps TRBD2 as D (6 bases). V was clipped by 0 bases and J by 5 bases, with 15 bases between them. The CDR3 runs to 16 residues. Germline V gene sequence: CDR1 SEHNR, CDR2 FQNEAQ (reference sequence).

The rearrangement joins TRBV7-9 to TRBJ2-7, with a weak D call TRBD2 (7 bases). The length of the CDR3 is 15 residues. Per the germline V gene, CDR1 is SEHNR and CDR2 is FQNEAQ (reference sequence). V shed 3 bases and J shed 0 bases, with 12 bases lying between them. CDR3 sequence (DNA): TGTGCCAGCAGCTTCGGAGGGGGGGTCTCCTACGAGCAGTACTTC. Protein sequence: CASSFGGGVSYEQYF.

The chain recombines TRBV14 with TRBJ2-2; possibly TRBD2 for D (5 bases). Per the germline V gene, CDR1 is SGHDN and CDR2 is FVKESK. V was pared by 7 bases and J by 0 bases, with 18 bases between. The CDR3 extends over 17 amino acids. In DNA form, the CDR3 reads TGTGCCAGCAACGAAAGTCCAGAGGGCGCGAACACCGGGGAGCTGTTTTTT. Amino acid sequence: CASNESPEGANTGELFF.

CDR3 residues: CASSSTPGRPNEQFF. Here the CDR3 DNA reads TGTGCCAGCAGCTCTACACCGGGACGACCGAATGAGCAGTTCTTC. This sequence joins TRBV14 and TRBJ2-1; either TRBD1 or TRBD2 may fit D (5 bases each). The germline V gene encodes CDR1 SGHDN and CDR2 FVKESK. V lost 5 bases, J lost 7 bases, and 18 bases lay in between. The CDR3 is made up of 15 amino acids.

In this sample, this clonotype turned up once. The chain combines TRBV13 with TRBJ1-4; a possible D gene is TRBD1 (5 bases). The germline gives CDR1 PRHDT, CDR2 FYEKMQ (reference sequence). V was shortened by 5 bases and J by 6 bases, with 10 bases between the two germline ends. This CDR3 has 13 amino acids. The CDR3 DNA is TGTGCCAGCAGCGTTGGGACCGATGAAAAACTGTTTTTT. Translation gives CASSVGTDEKLFF.